The clone carrying this TCR beta chain was seen ten or more times. The record originates from a study of human T cells and chemical hapten exposure. At the level of the study: All patients underwent weekly scalp dosing with diphenylcyclopropenone for the full roughly 23-week study.

Time point noted: pre-sensitization, week 0. Documented treatment: therapeutic diphenylcyclopropenone sensitization with weekly scalp DPC. The V gene lost 5 bases and the J gene lost 2 bases, with 10 bases spanning the gap. In germline, CDR1 is DFQATT, CDR2 SNEGSKA (reference sequence). This CDR3 has 12 amino acids. In TCRdb, the RACE reads were re-called with MiXCR into one record per CDR3 protein. There are 120,000 or so distinct CDR3 sequences in the sample; 13% occur only once, and 2.8% lies in the top ten. The input for sequencing was whole blood, taken in connection with sensitization to the hapten diphenylcyclopropenone (DPC). The V call is TRBV20-1, the J call TRBJ2-7, with D unresolved. The source of this sequence is a woman aged 18 to 35 with alopecia areata. Some clones in this sample may be carry-over from other donors' samples. The CDR3 sequence: CSALTVPYEQYF. CDR3 nucleotide sequence: TGCAGTGCTTTGACGGTGCCCTACGAGCAGTACTTC.